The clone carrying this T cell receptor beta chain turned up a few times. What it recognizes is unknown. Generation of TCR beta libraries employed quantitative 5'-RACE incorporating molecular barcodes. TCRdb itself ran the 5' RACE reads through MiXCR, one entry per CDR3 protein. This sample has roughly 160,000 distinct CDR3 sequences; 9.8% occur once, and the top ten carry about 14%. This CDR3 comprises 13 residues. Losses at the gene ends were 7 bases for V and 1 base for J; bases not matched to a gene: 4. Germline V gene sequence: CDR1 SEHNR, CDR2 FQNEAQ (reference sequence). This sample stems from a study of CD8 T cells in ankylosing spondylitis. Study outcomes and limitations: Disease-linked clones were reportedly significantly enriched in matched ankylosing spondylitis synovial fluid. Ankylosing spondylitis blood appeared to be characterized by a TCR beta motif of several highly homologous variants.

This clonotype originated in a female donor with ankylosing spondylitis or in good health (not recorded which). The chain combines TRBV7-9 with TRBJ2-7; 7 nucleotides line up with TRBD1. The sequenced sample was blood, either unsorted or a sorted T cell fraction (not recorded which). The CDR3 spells CASMDRNSYEQYF. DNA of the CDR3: TGTGCCAGCATGGACAGGAATTCCTACGAGCAGTACTTC.